This T cell receptor beta chain was documented in a study of blood T cells in healthy people across ages. V trimming: 6 bases; J trimming: 1 base; junction bases outside the gene matches: 9. The CDR3 runs to 16 residues. Germline-derived CDR1 and CDR2 are MNHNY and SVGAGI (reference sequence). Points from the study as a whole: Higher diversity and more naive CD4+ cells were features of long-lived donors, compared to aged donors.

Combining a sample-barcoded 5' primer with a J-beta primer mix, a second PCR ran for about 7 to 12 cycles. The template-switch adaptor was a 5' adaptor with 12 random nucleotides. It tagged each cDNA molecule. TCRdb passed the 5' RACE reads through MiXCR, listing each CDR3 protein once. The sample lists 1,500,000 or so distinct CDR3 sequences, approximately 42% seen once, with less than 5% in the top ten. To note about this clonotype: Its target is not known.

The origin of this receptor is a woman between 18 and 29 years old in good health. The chain couples TRBV6-6 to TRBJ1-1; 9 bases agree with TRBD1. The sequenced sample consisted of blood. Here the CDR3 reads CASRGRTGAENTEAFF. CDR3 DNA sequence: TGTGCCAGCAGGGGAAGGACAGGGGCCGAGAACACTGAAGCTTTCTTT.